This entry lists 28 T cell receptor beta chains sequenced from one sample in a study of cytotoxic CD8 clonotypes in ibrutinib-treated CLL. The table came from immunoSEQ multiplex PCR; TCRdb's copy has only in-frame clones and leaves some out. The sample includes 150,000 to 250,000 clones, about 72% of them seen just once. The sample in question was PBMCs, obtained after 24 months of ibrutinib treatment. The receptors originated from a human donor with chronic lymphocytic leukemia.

Here the CDR3 reads CASRPTGTATDTQYF. CDR3 bases: TGTGCCAGCAGACCTACCGGGACAGCCACAGATACGCAGTATTTT. This chain connects TRBV7-2 to TRBJ2-3, with 7 bases lining up with TRBD1. The CDR3 is 15 residues long. Germline-derived CDR1 and CDR2 are SGHTA and FQGNSA. Trimming at V came to 6 bases and at J to 2 bases, leaving 8 bases not matched to a gene.

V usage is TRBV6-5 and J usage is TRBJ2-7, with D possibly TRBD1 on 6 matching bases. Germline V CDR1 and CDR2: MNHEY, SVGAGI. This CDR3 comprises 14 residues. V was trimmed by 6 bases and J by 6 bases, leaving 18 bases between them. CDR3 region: CASRKTGTYFEQYF. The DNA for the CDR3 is TGTGCCAGCAGAAAAACAGGGACCTACTTCGAGCAGTACTTC.

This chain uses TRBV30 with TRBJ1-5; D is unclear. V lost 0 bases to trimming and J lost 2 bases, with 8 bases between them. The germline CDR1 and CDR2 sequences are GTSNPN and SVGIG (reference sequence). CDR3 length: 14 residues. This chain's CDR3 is CAWSVPGGNQPQHF. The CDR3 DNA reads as TGTGCCTGGAGTGTACCTGGGGGCAATCAGCCCCAGCATTTT.

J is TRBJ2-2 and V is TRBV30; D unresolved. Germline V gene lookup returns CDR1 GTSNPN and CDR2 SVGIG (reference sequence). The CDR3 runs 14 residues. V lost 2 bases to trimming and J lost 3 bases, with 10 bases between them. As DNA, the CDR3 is TGTGCCTGGAGTCCGGGTGCTTACACCGGGGAGCTGTTTTTT. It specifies CAWSPGAYTGELFF.

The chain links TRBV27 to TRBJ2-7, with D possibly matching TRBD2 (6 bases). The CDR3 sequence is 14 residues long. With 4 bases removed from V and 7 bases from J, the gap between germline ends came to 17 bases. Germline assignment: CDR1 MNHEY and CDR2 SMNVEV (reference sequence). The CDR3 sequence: CASSSRLVMGEQYF. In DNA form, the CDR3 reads TGTGCCAGCAGTTCTCGACTAGTCATGGGGGAGCAGTACTTC.

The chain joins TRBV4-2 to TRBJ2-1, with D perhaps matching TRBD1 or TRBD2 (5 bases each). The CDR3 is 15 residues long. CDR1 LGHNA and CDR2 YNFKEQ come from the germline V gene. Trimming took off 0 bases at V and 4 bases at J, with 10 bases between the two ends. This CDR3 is CASSQEGRNYNEQFF. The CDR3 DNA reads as TGTGCCAGCAGCCAAGAGGGACGGAATTACAATGAGCAGTTCTTC.

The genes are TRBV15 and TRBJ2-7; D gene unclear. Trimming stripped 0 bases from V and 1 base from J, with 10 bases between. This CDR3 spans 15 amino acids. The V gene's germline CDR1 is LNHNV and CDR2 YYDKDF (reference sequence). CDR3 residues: CATSRDRSESYEQYF. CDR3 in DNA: TGTGCCACCAGCAGAGATCGGTCGGAGTCCTACGAGCAGTACTTC. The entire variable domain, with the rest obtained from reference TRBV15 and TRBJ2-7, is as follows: DAMVIQNPRYQVTQFGKPVTLSCSQTLNHNVMYWYQQKSSQAPKLLFHYYDKDFNNEADTPDNFQSRRPNTSFCFLDIRSPGLGDTAMYLCATSRDRSESYEQYFGPGTRLTVT.

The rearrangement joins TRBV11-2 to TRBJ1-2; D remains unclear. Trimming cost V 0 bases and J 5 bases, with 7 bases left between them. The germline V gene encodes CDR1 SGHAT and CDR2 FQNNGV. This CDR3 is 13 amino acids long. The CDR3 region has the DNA TGTGCCAGCAGCTTAGATCGAGAGTATGGCTACACCTTC. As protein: CASSLDREYGYTF.

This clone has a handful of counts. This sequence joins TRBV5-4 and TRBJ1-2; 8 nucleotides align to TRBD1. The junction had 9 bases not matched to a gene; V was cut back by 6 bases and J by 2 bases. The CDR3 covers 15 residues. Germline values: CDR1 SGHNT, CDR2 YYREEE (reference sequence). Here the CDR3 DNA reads TGTGCCAGCATTGAGAAGGGACAGGCAAACTATGGCTACACCTTC. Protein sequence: CASIEKGQANYGYTF.

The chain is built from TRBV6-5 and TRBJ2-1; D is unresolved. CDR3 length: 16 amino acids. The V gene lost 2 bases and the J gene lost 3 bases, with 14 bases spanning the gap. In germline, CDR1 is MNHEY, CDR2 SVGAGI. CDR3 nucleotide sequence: TGTGCCAGCAGTTACGTCGGCAGCAGTCTCTACAATGAGCAGTTCTTC. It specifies CASSYVGSSLYNEQFF.

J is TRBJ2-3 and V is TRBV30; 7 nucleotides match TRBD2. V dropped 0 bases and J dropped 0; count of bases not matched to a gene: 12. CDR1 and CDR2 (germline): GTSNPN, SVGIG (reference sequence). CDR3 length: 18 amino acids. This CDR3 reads CAWSVLGGYHSSTDTQYF. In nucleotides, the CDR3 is TGTGCCTGGAGTGTACTGGGGGGGTACCACTCTAGCACAGATACGCAGTATTTT.

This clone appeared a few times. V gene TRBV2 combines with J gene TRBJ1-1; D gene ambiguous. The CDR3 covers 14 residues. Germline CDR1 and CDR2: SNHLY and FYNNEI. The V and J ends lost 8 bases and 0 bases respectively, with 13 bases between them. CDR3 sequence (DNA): TGTGCCAGCCTTTCCGACGTTATGAACACTGAAGCTTTCTTT. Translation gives CASLSDVMNTEAFF.

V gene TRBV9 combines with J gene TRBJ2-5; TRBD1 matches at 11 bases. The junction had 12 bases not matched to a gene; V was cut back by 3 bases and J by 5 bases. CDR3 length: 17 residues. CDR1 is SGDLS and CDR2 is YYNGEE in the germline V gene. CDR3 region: CASSERTGGASGETQYF. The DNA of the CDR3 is TGTGCCAGCAGCGAGCGGACAGGGGGCGCGTCCGGGGAGACCCAGTACTTC.

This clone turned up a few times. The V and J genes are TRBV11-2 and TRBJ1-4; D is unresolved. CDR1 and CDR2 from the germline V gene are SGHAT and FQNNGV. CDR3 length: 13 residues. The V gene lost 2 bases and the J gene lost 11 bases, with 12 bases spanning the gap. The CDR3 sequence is CASSLYEDQKLFF. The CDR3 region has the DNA TGTGCCAGCAGCTTATATGAAGATCAGAAACTGTTTTTT.

The CDR3 nucleotides read TGTGCCACCAGCAGAGACAGGGGGCATTTTGGCTACACCTTC. Translation: CATSRDRGHFGYTF. The V call is TRBV15, the J call TRBJ1-2; 8 nucleotides align to TRBD1. This CDR3 contains 14 residues. CDR1 is LNHNV, CDR2 YYDKDF, per germline (reference sequence). V dropped 0 bases and J dropped 7; count of bases not matched to a gene: 4.

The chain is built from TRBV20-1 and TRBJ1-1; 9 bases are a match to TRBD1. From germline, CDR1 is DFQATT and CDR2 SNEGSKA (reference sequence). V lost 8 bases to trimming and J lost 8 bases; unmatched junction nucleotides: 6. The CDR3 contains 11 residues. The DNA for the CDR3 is TGCAGTATTACCGGGACAGGGGAAGCTTTCTTT. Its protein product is CSITGTGEAFF.

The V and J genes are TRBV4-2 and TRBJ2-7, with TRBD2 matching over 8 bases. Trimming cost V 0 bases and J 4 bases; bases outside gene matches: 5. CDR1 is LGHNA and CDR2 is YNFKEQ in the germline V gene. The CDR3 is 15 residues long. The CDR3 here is CASSQERQREYEQYF. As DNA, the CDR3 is TGTGCCAGCAGCCAAGAACGCCAGCGGGAGTACGAGCAGTACTTC.

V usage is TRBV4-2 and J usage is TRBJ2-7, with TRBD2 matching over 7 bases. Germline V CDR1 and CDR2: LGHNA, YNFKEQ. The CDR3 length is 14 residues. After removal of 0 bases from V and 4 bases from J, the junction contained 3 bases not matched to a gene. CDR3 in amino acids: CASSQEISGYEQYF. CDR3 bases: TGTGCCAGCAGCCAAGAGATTAGCGGGTACGAGCAGTACTTC.

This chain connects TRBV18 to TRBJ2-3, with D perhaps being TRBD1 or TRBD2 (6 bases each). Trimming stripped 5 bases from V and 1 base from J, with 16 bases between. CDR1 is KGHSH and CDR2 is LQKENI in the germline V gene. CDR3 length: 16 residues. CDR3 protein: CASSAGEGGRTDTQYF. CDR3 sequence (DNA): TGTGCCAGCTCAGCAGGCGAGGGGGGACGCACAGATACGCAGTATTTT.

CDR3 bases: TGTGCCAGCAGCTTAGTCCAGGGCCCGGGTGAAAAACTGTTTTTT. This codes for CASSLVQGPGEKLFF. V is TRBV7-9 and J is TRBJ1-4; tentatively, D is TRBD1 (5 bases). Germline V gene lookup returns CDR1 SEHNR and CDR2 FQNEAQ (reference sequence). The CDR3 is made up of 15 amino acids. Trimming removed 1 base at V and 7 bases at J, with 13 bases between.

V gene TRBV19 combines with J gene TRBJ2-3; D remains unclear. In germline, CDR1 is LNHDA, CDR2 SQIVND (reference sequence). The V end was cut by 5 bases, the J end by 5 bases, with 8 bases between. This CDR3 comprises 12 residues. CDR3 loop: CASSVFGDTQYF. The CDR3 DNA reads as TGTGCCAGTAGTGTCTTTGGAGATACGCAGTATTTT.

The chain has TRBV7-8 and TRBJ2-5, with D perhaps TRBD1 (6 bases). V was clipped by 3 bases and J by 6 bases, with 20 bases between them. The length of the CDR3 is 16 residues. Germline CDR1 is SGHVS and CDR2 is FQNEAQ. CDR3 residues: CASSFLTGRRGQTQYF. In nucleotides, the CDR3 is TGTGCCAGCAGCTTCCTGACAGGTCGGCGAGGACAGACCCAGTACTTC.

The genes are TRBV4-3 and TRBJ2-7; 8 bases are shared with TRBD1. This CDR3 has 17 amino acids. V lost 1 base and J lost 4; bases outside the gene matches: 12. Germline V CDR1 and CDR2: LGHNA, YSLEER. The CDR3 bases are TGCGCCAGCAGCCAAGCGACAGGGGCCCGCATTTTTTACGAGCAGTACTTC. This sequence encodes CASSQATGARIFYEQYF.

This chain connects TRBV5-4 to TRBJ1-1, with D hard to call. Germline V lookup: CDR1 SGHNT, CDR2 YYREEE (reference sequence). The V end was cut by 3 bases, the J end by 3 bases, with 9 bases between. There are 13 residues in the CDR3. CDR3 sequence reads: CASSSQEDTEAFF. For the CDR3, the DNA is TGTGCCAGCAGCTCGCAAGAGGACACTGAAGCTTTCTTT.

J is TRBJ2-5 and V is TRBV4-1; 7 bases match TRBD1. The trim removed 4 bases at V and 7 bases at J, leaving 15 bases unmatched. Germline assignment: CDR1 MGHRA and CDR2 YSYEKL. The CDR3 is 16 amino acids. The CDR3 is CASSLSLNRGPGTQYF. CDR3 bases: TGCGCCAGCAGCCTCTCTTTAAACAGGGGTCCAGGGACCCAGTACTTC.

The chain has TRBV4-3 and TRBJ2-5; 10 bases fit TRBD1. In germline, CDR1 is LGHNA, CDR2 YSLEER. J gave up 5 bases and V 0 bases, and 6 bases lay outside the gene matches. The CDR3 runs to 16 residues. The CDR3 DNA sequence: TGCGCCAGCAGCCAAGATTCCGGGACAGGGGAGGAGACCCAGTACTTC. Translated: CASSQDSGTGEETQYF.

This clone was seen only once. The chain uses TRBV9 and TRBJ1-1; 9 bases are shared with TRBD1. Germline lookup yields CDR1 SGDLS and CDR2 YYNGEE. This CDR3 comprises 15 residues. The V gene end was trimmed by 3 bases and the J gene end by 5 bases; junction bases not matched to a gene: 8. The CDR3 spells CASSGPGQGVTEAFF. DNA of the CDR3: TGTGCCAGCAGCGGCCCGGGACAGGGAGTGACTGAAGCTTTCTTT.

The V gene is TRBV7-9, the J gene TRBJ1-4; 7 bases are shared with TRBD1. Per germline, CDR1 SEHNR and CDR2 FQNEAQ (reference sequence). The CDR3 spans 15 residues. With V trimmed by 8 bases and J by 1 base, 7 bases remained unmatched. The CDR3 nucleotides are TGTGCCAGCCCTACTGGGGACAGAACTAATGAAAAACTGTTTTTT. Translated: CASPTGDRTNEKLFF.